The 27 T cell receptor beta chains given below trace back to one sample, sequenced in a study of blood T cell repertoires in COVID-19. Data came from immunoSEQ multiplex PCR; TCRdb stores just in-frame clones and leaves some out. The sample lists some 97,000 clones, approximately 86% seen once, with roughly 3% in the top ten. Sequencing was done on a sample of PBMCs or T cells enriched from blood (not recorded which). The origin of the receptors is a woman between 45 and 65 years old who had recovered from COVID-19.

The CDR3 DNA reads TGTGCCAGCAGTTTACAGGGGATCGGTCAGCCCCAGCATTTT. This translates into CASSLQGIGQPQHF. This chain joins TRBV28 and TRBJ1-5, with D possibly TRBD1 on 6 matching bases. The CDR3 loop spans 14 amino acids. Germline CDR1 MDHEN, CDR2 SYDVKM. V lost 2 bases and J 6 bases, leaving 11 bases between the germline ends.

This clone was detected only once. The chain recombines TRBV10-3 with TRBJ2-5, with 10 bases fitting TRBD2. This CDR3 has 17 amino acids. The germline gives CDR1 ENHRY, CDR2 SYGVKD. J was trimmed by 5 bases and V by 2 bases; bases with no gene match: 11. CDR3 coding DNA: TGTGCCATCAGTGAGCGTGGGCCTAGCGGGGGCCGGGAGACCCAGTACTTC. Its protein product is CAISERGPSGGRETQYF.

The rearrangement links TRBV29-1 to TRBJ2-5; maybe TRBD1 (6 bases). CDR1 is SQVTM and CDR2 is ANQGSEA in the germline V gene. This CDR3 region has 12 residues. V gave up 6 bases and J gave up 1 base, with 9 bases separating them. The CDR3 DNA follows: TGCAGCGTCGCACAGGGCCAAGAGACCCAGTACTTC. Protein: CSVAQGQETQYF.

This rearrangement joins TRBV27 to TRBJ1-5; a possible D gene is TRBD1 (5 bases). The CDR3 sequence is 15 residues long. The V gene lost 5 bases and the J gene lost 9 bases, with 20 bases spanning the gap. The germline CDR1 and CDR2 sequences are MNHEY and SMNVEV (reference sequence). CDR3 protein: CASSTGTDNLRPQHF. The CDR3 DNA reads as TGTGCCAGCAGTACCGGGACTGACAATCTCCGGCCCCAGCATTTT.

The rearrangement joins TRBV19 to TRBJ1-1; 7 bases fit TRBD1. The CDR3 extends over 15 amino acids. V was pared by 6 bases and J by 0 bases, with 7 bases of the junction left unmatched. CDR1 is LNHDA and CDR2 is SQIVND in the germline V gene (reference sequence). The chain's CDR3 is CASSSTGDMNTEAFF. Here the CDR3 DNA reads TGTGCCAGTAGCAGCACAGGGGACATGAACACTGAAGCTTTCTTT.

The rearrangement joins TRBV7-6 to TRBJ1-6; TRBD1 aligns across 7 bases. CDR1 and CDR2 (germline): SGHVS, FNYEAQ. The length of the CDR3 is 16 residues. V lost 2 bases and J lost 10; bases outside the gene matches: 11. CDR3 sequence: CASSLMDRLDGSPLHF. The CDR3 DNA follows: TGTGCCAGCAGCTTAATGGACAGGCTGGATGGGTCACCCCTCCACTTT. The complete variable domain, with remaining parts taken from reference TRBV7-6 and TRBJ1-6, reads GAGVSQSPRYKVTKRGQDVALRCDPISGHVSLYWYRQALGQGPEFLTYFNYEAQQDKSGLPNDRFSAERPEGSISTLTIQRTEQRDSAMYRCASSLMDRLDGSPLHFGNGTRLTVT.

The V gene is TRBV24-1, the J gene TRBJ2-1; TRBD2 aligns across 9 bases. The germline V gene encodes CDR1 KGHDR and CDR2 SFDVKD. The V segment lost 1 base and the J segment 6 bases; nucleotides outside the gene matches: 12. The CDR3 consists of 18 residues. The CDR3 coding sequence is TGTGCCACCAGTGATTTTTGGGTCTCTAGCGGGGTTACCAATGAGCAGTTCTTC. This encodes CATSDFWVSSGVTNEQFF.

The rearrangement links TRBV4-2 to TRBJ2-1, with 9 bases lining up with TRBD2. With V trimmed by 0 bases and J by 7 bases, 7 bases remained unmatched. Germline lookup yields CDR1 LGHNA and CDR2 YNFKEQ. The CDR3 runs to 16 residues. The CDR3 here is CASSQEILAGLNEQFF. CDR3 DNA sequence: TGTGCCAGCAGCCAAGAGATTCTAGCGGGATTGAATGAGCAGTTCTTC.

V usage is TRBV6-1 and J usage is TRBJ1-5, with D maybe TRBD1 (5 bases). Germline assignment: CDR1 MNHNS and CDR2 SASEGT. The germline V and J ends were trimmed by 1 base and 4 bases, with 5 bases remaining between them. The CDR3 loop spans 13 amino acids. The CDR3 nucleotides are TGTGCCAGCAGTGAAGAGGGGAATCAGCCCCAGCATTTT. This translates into CASSEEGNQPQHF.

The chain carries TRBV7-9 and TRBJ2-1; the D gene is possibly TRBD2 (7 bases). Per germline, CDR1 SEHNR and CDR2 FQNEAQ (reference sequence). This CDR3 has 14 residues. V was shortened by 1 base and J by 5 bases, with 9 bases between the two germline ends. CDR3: CASSLVGGHNEQFF. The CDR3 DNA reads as TGTGCCAGCAGCTTAGTGGGGGGGCACAATGAGCAGTTCTTC.

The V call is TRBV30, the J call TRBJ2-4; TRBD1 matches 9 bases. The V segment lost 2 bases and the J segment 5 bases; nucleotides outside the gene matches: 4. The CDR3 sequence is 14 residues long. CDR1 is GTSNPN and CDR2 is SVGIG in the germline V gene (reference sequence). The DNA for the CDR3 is TGTGCCTGGAGTACGGACAGGGGCGAAAACATTCAGTACTTC. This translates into CAWSTDRGENIQYF.

CDR3: CAWSDVDTRGPKYF. For the CDR3, the DNA is TGTGCCTGGAGCGATGTAGATACCAGGGGACCCAAGTACTTC. This chain links TRBV30 with TRBJ2-5; the D gene is possibly TRBD1 (6 bases). CDR3 length: 14 amino acids. The ends were cut back, 3 bases at V and 12 bases at J, with 23 bases in the middle. In germline, CDR1 is GTSNPN, CDR2 SVGIG (reference sequence).

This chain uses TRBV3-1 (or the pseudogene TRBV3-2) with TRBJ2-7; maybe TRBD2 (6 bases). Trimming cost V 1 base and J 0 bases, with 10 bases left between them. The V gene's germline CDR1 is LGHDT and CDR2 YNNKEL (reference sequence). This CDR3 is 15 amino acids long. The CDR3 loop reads CASSQGGTLSYEQYF. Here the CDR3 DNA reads TGTGCCAGCAGCCAAGGCGGGACTCTCTCCTACGAGCAGTACTTC.

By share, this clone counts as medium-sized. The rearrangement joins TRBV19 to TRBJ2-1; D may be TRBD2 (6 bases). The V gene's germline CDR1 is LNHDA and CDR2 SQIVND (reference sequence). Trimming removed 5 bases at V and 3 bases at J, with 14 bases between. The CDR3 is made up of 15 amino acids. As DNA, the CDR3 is TGTGCCAGTAGTGCCGGGACGGGGGACTACAATGAGCAGTTCTTC. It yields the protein CASSAGTGDYNEQFF.

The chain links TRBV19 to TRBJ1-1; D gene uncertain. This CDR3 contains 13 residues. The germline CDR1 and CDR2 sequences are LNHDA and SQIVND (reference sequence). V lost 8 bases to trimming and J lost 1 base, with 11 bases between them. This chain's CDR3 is CASQWAPNTEAFF. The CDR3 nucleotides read TGTGCCAGTCAATGGGCCCCGAACACTGAAGCTTTCTTT.

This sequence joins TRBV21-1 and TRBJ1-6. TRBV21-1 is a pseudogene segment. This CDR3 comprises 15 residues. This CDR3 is CASSLGHYRRSPLHF. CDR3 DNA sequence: TGTGCCAGCAGCCTTGGCCACTACCGACGTTCACCCCTCCACTTT.

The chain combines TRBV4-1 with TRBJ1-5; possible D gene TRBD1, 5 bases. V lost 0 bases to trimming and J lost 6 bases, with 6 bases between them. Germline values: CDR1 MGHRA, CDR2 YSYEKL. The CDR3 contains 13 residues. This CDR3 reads CASSQEGAQPQHF. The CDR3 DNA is TGCGCCAGCAGCCAAGAAGGGGCTCAGCCCCAGCATTTT.

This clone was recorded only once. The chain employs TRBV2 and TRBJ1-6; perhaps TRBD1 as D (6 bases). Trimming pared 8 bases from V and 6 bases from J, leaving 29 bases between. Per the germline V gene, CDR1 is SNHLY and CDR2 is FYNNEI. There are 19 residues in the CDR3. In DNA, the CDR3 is TGTGCCAGCGCAAGGTTTACACGACCGGGACAAAGCCCTAATTCACCCCTCCACTTT. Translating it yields CASARFTRPGQSPNSPLHF.

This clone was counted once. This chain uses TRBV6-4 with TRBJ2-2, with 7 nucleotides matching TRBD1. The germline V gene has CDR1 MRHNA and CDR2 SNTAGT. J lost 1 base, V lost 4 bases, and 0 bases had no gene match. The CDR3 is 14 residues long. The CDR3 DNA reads TGTGCCAGCAGTGGACAGGGGAACACCGGGGAGCTGTTTTTT. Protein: CASSGQGNTGELFF.

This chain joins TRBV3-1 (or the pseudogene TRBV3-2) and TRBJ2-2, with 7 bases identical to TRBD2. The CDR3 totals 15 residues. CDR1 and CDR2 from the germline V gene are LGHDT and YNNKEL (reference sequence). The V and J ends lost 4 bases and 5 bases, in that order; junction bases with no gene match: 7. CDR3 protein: CASSLPGGGTGELFF. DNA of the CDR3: TGTGCCAGCAGCCTACCTGGGGGGGGTACCGGGGAGCTGTTTTTT.

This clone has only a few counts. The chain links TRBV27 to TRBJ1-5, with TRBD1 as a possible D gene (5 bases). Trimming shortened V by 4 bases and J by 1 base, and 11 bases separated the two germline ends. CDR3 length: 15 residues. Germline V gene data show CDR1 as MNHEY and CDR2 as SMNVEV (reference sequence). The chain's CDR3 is CASSYSGGSNQPQHF. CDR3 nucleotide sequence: TGTGCCAGCAGTTACTCGGGGGGGAGCAATCAGCCCCAGCATTTT.

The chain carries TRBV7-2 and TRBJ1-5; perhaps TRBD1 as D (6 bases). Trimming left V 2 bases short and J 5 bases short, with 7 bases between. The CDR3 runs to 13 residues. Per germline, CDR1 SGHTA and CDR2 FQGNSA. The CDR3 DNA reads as TGTGCCAGCAGCTTACAGGGGCATCAGCCCCAGCATTTT. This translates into CASSLQGHQPQHF.

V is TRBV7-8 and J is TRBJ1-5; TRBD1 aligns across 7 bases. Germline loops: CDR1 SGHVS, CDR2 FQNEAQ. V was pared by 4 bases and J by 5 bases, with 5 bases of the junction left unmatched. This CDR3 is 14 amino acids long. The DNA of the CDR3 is TGTGCCAGCAGCTACCGGGACAGTGATCAGCCCCAGCATTTT. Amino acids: CASSYRDSDQPQHF.

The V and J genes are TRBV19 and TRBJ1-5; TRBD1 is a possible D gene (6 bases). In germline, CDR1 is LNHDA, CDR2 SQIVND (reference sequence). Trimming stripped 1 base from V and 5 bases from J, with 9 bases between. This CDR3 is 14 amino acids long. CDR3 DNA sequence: TGTGCCAGTAGTATAGGTCAGGGGTATCAGCCCCAGCATTTT. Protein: CASSIGQGYQPQHF. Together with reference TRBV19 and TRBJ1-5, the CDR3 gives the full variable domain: DGGITQSPKYLFRKEGQNVTLSCEQNLNHDAMYWYRQDPGQGLRLIYYSQIVNDFQKGDIAEGYSVSREKKESFPLTVTSAQKNPTAFYLCASSIGQGYQPQHFGDGTRLSIL.

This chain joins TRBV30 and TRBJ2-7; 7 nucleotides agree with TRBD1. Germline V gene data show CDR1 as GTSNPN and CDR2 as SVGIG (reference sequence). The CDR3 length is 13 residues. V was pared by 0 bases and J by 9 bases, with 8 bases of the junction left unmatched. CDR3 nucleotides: TGTGCCTGGAGTGTAGCGACAGGGTATATGCAGTACTTC. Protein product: CAWSVATGYMQYF.

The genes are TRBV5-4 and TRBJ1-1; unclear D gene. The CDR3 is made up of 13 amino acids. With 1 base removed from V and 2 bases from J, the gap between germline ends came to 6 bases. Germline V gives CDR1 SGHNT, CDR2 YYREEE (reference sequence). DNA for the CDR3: TGTGCCAGCAGCTTGACATTAAACACTGAAGCTTTCTTT. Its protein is CASSLTLNTEAFF.

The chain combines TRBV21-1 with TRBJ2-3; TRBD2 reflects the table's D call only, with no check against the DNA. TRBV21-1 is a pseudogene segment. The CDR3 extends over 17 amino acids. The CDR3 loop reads CASSAPTSGGDTDTQYF. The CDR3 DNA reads TGTGCCAGCAGCGCCCCGACTAGCGGGGGGGACACAGATACGCAGTATTTT.